Presented here are 11 T cell receptor beta chains from one specimen sequenced in a study of graft-versus-host responses after intestinal transplantation. These receptors are not linked to any known antigen. Clones were read by immunoSEQ multiplex PCR, and TCRdb kept only the in-frame ones, dropping some. Here the sample spans tens of thousands of clones, about 94% being singletons. This specimen was unstimulated CD8+ T cells sorted from spleen or lymph node cells, taken before intestinal transplant. These receptors were collected from a human donor who received an intestinal transplant.

The chain carries TRBV19 and TRBJ2-7; D is undetermined. V lost 0 bases to trimming and J lost 6 bases, with 15 bases between them. The CDR3 has 15 residues. CDR1 is LNHDA, CDR2 SQIVND, per germline (reference sequence). The CDR3 loop is CASSIDEGSNPEQYF. The CDR3 bases are TGTGCCAGTAGTATAGATGAAGGGTCGAACCCCGAGCAGTACTTC.

The rearrangement uses TRBV6-5 and TRBJ1-2; D ambiguous. The CDR3 spans 13 residues. Deletions cut 2 bases from V and 7 bases from J, with 11 bases between. Germline CDR1 MNHEY, CDR2 SVGAGI. CDR3 sequence reads: CASSYHTLRGYTF. CDR3 nucleotides: TGTGCCAGCAGTTACCATACGCTTCGTGGCTACACCTTC.

This chain joins TRBV4-1 and TRBJ2-7, with D possibly matching TRBD2 (5 bases). V gave up 0 bases and J gave up 2 bases, with 14 bases separating them. This CDR3 spans 16 amino acids. Looked up from germline, CDR1 is MGHRA and CDR2 is YSYEKL. The DNA of the CDR3 is TGCGCCAGCAGCCAAGAGAGACTATTAGAAGCCTACGAGCAGTACTTC. Translated: CASSQERLLEAYEQYF.

The chain links TRBV7-3 to TRBJ1-2, with D perhaps TRBD1 (6 bases). Trimming left V 4 bases short and J 5 bases short, with 14 bases between. This CDR3 is 14 amino acids long. Germline V gives CDR1 SGHTA, CDR2 FQGTGA. The CDR3 DNA sequence: TGTGCCAGCAGCTCCCCCGAACAGGGATATGGCTACACCTTC. Translation: CASSSPEQGYGYTF.

The CDR3, as DNA: TGTGCCAGCAGCCCCTGGGCGGGAGGGCCTCAAGGGGATGAGCAGTTCTTC. Amino acids: CASSPWAGGPQGDEQFF. The chain combines TRBV4-2 with TRBJ2-1; 9 bases match TRBD2. V gave up 4 bases and J gave up 8 bases; unmatched junction bases: 15. The CDR3 covers 17 residues. Germline lookup yields CDR1 LGHNA and CDR2 YNFKEQ.

This chain uses TRBV2 with TRBJ2-3; 8 bases are shared with TRBD2. Germline CDR1 and CDR2: SNHLY and FYNNEI. Unmatched junction bases numbered 2, after V lost 0 bases and J lost 0 bases. CDR3 length: 16 amino acids. In DNA form, the CDR3 reads TGTGCCAGCAGTGAAGCTAGCGGGGCTAGCACAGATACGCAGTATTTT. This codes for CASSEASGASTDTQYF.

A few counts support this clone. The J gene is TRBJ2-7, the V gene TRBV6-5; D remains unclear. The CDR3 length is 15 residues. Trimming took off 0 bases at V and 6 bases at J, with 15 bases between the two ends. Germline assignment: CDR1 MNHEY and CDR2 SVGAGI. The CDR3 DNA is TGTGCCAGCAGTTACTCGGTAATGAACTCCCTCGAGCAGTACTTC. It is translated as CASSYSVMNSLEQYF.

This clone was detected only once. The genes are TRBV19 and TRBJ2-5, with 9 bases that match TRBD1. J was trimmed by 3 bases and V by 3 bases; bases with no gene match: 8. CDR1 is LNHDA, CDR2 SQIVND, per germline (reference sequence). The CDR3 runs to 16 residues. The CDR3 loop reads CASSILGQGLEETQYF. In DNA, the CDR3 is TGTGCCAGTAGTATCCTTGGACAGGGGTTGGAAGAGACCCAGTACTTC.

V is TRBV13 and J is TRBJ2-1, with TRBD1 matching 8 bases. This CDR3 contains 13 residues. Germline V lookup: CDR1 PRHDT, CDR2 FYEKMQ (reference sequence). J gave up 6 bases and V 4 bases, and 2 bases lay outside the gene matches. For the CDR3, the DNA is TGTGCCAGCAGCTCGGACAGGGTCAATGAGCAGTTCTTC. This gives the protein CASSSDRVNEQFF.

V is TRBV11-2 and J is TRBJ2-5, with a tentative D call TRBD2 (6 bases). The CDR3 has 15 residues. The ends were cut back, 5 bases at V and 1 base at J, with 14 bases in the middle. Germline CDR1 SGHAT, CDR2 FQNNGV. In DNA, the CDR3 is TGTGCCAGCAGCCCCCGGTCGGGGGTCCAAGAGACCCAGTACTTC. It encodes CASSPRSGVQETQYF.

The V and J genes are TRBV27 and TRBJ2-7, with a weak D call TRBD1 (5 bases). CDR1 and CDR2 (germline): MNHEY, SMNVEV (reference sequence). This CDR3 region has 15 residues. V was trimmed by 3 bases and J by 0 bases, leaving 12 bases between them. The CDR3 here is CASSLGQVSSYEQYF. Written as DNA, the CDR3 is TGTGCCAGCAGTTTGGGGCAGGTGAGCTCCTACGAGCAGTACTTC.